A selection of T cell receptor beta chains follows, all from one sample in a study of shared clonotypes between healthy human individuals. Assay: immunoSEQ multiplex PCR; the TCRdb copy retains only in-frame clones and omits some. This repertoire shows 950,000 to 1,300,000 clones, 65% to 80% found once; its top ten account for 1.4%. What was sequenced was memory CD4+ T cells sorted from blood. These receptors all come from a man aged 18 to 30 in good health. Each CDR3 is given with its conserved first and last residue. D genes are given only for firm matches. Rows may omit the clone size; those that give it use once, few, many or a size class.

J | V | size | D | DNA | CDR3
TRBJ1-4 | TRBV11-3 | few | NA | TGTGCCAGCAGCTACAGGGTCGGGAATGAAAAACTGTTTTTT | CASSYRVGNEKLFF
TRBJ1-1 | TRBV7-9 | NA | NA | TGTGCCAGCAGCCTTGATTTCCGCCCGAACACTGAAGCTTTCTTT | CASSLDFRPNTEAFF
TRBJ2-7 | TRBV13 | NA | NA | TGTGCCAGCAGCTCCCCGGATCCGAGCTCCTACGAGCAGTACTTC | CASSSPDPSSYEQYF
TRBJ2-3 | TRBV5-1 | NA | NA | TGCGCCAGCAGCTTGGCCGGCAGTTCAGATACGCAGTATTTT | CASSLAGSSDTQYF
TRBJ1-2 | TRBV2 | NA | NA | TGTGCCAGCAGTGAAACGGACCTACTCCATGGCTACACCTTC | CASSETDLLHGYTF
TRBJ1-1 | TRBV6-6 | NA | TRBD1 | TGTGCCAGCAGTTACTTACAGGGGGGCAGGACTGAAGCTTTCTTT | CASSYLQGGRTEAFF
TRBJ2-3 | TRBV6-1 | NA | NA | TGTGCCAGCAGCATAAGACCCAGGGATACGCAGTATTTT | CASSIRPRDTQYF
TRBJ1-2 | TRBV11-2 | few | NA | TGTGCCAGCAGCTCCCTAAAGGCCGGCTTAGCGGTTAACTATGGCTACACCTTC | CASSSLKAGLAVNYGYTF
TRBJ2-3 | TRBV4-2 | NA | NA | TGTGCCAGCAGCCAAGAGGCGGGCGCACAGCGGACGCAGTATTTT | CASSQEAGAQRTQYF
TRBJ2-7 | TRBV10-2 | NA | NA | TGCGCCAGCAGTCCCTCCTACGAGCAGTACTTC | CASSPSYEQYF
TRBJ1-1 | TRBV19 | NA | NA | TGTGCCAGTAGTACAGAATTGAACACTGAAGCTTTCTTT | CASSTELNTEAFF
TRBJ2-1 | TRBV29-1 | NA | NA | TGCAGTAACCTCGGGCAGGGAACCAATGAGCAGTTCTTC | CSNLGQGTNEQFF
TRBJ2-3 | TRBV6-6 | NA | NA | TGTGCCAGCAGTTACTCGAGCGTGGGGGCCTCAGATACGCAGTATTTT | CASSYSSVGASDTQYF
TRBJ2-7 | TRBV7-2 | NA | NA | TGTGCCAGCAGCTTTAGGGACGCCCTAGGGGAGCAGTACTTC | CASSFRDALGEQYF
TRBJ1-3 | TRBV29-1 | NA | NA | TGCAGCGTTGATTCTGGGGATGGAAACACCATATATTTT | CSVDSGDGNTIYF
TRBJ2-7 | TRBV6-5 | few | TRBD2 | TGTGCCAGCAGCCGGAGCGGGAGGGGATTCCACGAGCAGTACTTC | CASSRSGRGFHEQYF
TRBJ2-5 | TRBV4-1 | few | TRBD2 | TGCGCCAGCAGCCAGACCCAGGCGGGTCAGGGTAGCGGGGGGGCGCGGGAGACCCAGTACTTC | CASSQTQAGQGSGGARETQYF
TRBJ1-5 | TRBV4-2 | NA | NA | TGTGCCAGCAGCCAAGAAGGAGGCCAGCCCCAGCATTTT | CASSQEGGQPQHF
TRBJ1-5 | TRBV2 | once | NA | TGTGCCAGCAGTGAGTTCTCAGGGAGCAATCAGCCCCAGCATTTT | CASSEFSGSNQPQHF
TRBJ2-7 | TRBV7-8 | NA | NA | TGTGCCAGCAGCTTAGGAACGGCGACAGCCGAGCAGTACTTC | CASSLGTATAEQYF
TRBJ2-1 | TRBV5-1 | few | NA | TGCGCCAGCAGCTTCCCGGGACTCATTGAGCAGTTCTTC | CASSFPGLIEQFF
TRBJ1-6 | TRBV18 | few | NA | TGTGCCAGCTCACCGGACCGCACCGGGTCACCCCTCCACTTT | CASSPDRTGSPLHF
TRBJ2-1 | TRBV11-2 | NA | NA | TGTGCCAGCAGCCAAATCAAGGGCGGGACCGCCTACAATGAGCAGTTCTTC | CASSQIKGGTAYNEQFF
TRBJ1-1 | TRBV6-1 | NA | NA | TGTGCCAGCAGTGAAAGGCAGGGGAACACTGAAGCTTTCTTT | CASSERQGNTEAFF
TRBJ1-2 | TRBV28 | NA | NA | TGTGCCACCGAATCGCGGGGGACCGGCTACACCTTC | CATESRGTGYTF
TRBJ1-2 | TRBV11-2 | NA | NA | TGTGCCAGCAGCCCCGGACGGTTACCTGCTATGGATGGCTACACCTTC | CASSPGRLPAMDGYTF
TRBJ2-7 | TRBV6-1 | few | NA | TGTGCCAGCGGTCGAGACAGAACCTACGAGCAGTACTTC | CASGRDRTYEQYF
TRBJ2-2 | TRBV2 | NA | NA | TGTGCCAGCAGGTTGCGGGGGAACACCGGGGAGCTGTTTTTT | CASRLRGNTGELFF
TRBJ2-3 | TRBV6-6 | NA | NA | TGTGCCAGCAGCCCCGGGAGCGGTTACACAGATACGCAGTATTTT | CASSPGSGYTDTQYF
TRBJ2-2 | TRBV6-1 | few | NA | TGTGCCAGCAGTGAAGAGCCCAGGACCGGGGAGCTGTTTTTT | CASSEEPRTGELFF
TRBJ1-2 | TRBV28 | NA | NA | TGTGCCAGCACTCCGGGGGGGCCTTTTCCTGGCTACACCTTC | CASTPGGPFPGYTF
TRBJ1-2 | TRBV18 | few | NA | TGTGCCAGCTCACGGGACCAGGGGGGCTACACCTTC | CASSRDQGGYTF
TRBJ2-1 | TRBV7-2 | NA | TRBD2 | TGTGCCAGCAGCTTAACGGGAGGTCGGGATGAGCAGTTCTTC | CASSLTGGRDEQFF
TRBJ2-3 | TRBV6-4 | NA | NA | TGTGCCAGCAGTCTCGGGGGAGGCACAGATACGCAGTATTTT | CASSLGGGTDTQYF